This T cell receptor beta chain was retrieved from a study of response to subunit inactivated influenza vaccine. Findings and caveats of the study: It was suggested by the authors that few new T cells are recruited by each seasonal influenza vaccination.

TCRdb passed the RT-PCR reads through MiXCR, listing each CDR3 protein once. There are about 830,000 distinct CDR3 sequences in the sample; about 18% occur only once, and approximately 11% lies in the top ten. CDR1 and CDR2 (germline): SGDLS, YYNGEE. This CDR3 spans 17 amino acids. The ends were cut back, 3 bases at V and 2 bases at J, with 15 bases in the middle. As for this clonotype: Antigen: not known.

The sequencing used PBMCs from blood, collected roughly 5 days after vaccination. This chain connects TRBV9 to TRBJ2-6; D gene ambiguous. The clonotype was recovered from a man in his fifties who received an inactivated influenza vaccine. The CDR3, as DNA: TGTGCCAGCAGCGCCTTCGGGTCACGGGCTGGGGCCAACGTCCTGACTTTC. As protein: CASSAFGSRAGANVLTF.